Included here is one T cell receptor (beta chain) sequence, with context. This sample is part of a study of cytomegalovirus exposure and HLA in healthy donors. Clones were sequenced by immunoSEQ multiplex PCR, and TCRdb holds only the in-frame ones, with some missing. This sample yields approximately 270,000 clones, of which roughly nine tenths are seen a single time; approximately 12% belongs to the top ten. Trimming removed 6 bases at V and 5 bases at J, with 13 bases between. The CDR3 is made up of 12 amino acids. In germline, CDR1 is SQVTM, CDR2 ANQGSEA. This sequence joins TRBV29-1 and TRBJ2-5; D is tentatively TRBD1 or TRBD2 (6 bases each). Sequencing was performed on PBMCs. The sequence was collected from a man between 18 and 35 years old in good health and CMV-seropositive. The CDR3 is CSVGGHRETQYF. CDR3 in DNA: TGCAGCGTGGGGGGACACCGGGAGACCCAGTACTTC.